This T cell receptor (beta chain) was observed in a study of OX40 agonist ivuxolimab in advanced cancers. For context, the study as a whole: Ivuxolimab, which targeted the costimulatory receptor OX40 (CD134), was an agonistic, fully human IgG2 monoclonal antibody. Partial responses were achieved by three dose-escalation patients, of whom one had hepatocellular carcinoma and two had cutaneous melanoma. Peripheral TCRbeta sequencing was intended to test whether TCR sequence diversity was altered and clonal T-cell expansion was caused by ivuxolimab. The paper describes the monotherapy dose-escalation part (N of about 52 patients) of the phase I trial of ivuxolimab. Patients were allowed to have had prior anti-PD-1, anti-PD-L1 or anti-CTLA-4 therapy, and 30% to 40% of the dose-escalation patients had previously received checkpoint inhibitors. Of the 50 to 55 dose-escalation patients, hepatocellular carcinoma was present in about 20, melanoma in roughly 15, renal cell carcinoma in 9 and head and neck cancer in 9. Intravenous ivuxolimab was administered to patients every 2 weeks at six dose levels: 0.01, 0.1, 0.3, 1.5, 3 and 10 mg/kg. The dose-escalation cohort was 82.7% male with a mean age of roughly 62 years, ranging from roughly 20 to 80. Study-level results and caveats: The antigen specificity of the peripheral T cells that underwent clonal expansion was not determined. Low levels of normalized T-cell clonal expansion were also seen in some patients who did not respond. On average, CD8+ T cells showed more expanded clones than CD4+ T cells after ivuxolimab. Clonal expansion of both CD4+ and CD8+ blood T cells was observed from baseline to week 6 at doses 0.1 to 3.0 mg/kg. In partial responders in the 0.1-3.0 mg/kg groups, normalized peripheral clonal expansion was found to be among the lowest, especially among CD8+ T cells.

The trial excluded patients who had a history of autoimmune disease or were on systemic immunosuppression. Peripheral blood for TCR sequencing was collected from all dose cohorts at baseline, on cycle 4 day 1, and on cycle 7 day 1. Samples were obtained from an open-label, multicenter, first-in-human phase I dose-escalation trial of ivuxolimab. The trial enrolled adults with locally advanced or metastatic head and neck squamous cell, hepatocellular, melanoma or renal cell carcinoma. Before TCR sequencing, CD4+ T cells and CD8+ T cells from peripheral blood were sorted into separate populations. To note about this clone: Its antigen is still unknown. Qualities for individual bases were not recorded, and no much larger clone is one base off.

There are 16 amino acids in the CDR3, from cysteine to phenylalanine inclusive. Just the 48-base CDR3 DNA is kept, in frame starting at base 1. V is reduced by 0 bases and J by 4 bases, leaving a spacing of 14 bases between them. The germline V gene sets CDR1 to KGHSH and CDR2 to LQKENI. For sequencing of the TCRbeta CDR3 region, genomic DNA was extracted from the sorted cells. The immunoSEQ Assay was used for sequencing of TCRbeta CDR3 regions. As stored in TCRdb, this immuneACCESS dataset retains in-frame rearrangements with V and J assigned. A fraction of the clones does not appear; measured against another copy, unresolved V genes explain less than half of the discrepancy, and the remainder lacks a known reason. In this sample the table shows approximately 65,000 clones, around four fifths of which occur a single time. Clones ranked in the top ten supply approximately 11% of the sample.

This sample comprised CD4+ or CD8+ T cells sorted from blood, obtained in a trial of the OX40 agonist ivuxolimab. The clonotype comes from an adult with an advanced solid tumor such as melanoma, head and neck, liver or kidney cancer. The rearranged chain carries TRBV18 and TRBJ2-3, with the identity of the D gene unclear. For the CDR3, the sequence is CASSPPTSLAADTQYF. The bases read TGTGCCAGCTCACCACCTACCAGTCTCGCTGCAGATACGCAGTATTTT.